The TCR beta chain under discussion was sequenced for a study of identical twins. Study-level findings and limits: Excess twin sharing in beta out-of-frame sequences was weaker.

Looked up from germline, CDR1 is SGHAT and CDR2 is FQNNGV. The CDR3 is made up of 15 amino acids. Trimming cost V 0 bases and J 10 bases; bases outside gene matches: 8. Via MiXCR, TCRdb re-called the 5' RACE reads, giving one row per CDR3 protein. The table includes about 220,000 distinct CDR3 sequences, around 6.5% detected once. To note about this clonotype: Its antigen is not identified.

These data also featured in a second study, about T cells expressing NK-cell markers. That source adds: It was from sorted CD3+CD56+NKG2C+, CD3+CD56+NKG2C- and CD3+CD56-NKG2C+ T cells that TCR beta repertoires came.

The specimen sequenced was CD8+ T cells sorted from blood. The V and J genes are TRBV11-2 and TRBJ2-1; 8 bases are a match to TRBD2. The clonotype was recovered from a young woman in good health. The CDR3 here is CASSLDRGGLREQFF. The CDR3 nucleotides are TGTGCCAGCAGCTTAGACCGGGGGGGCCTCAGGGAGCAGTTCTTC.